This T cell receptor (beta chain) stems from a study of blood T cell repertoires in COVID-19. At the level of the study: Acute and convalescent COVID-19 specimens originated in the United States, Italy and Spain.

Per the original methods: Reference gene primer amplification yielded estimated nucleated cell counts. Method: immunoSEQ multiplex PCR; TCRdb's copy keeps in-frame clones and lacks some. V and J calls and clone size are as listed in that table; D and trimming were resolved from the DNA. The table has more than 300,000 clones, about 87% seen once. V was cut by 5 bases and J by 1 base, with 11 bases left in between. This CDR3 has 14 amino acids. CDR1 and CDR2 from the germline V gene are PRHDT and FYEKMQ (reference sequence). Seattle-derived patients entered the study during active infection and were followed longitudinally.

This receptor was taken from a woman in her forties or fifties with COVID-19, enrolled during active disease. The chain uses TRBV13 and TRBJ1-1, with TRBD1 as a possible D gene (5 bases). The sequenced sample was peripheral blood. The CDR3 DNA follows: TGTGCCAGCAGCGTAATGGGGGGGAACACTGAAGCTTTCTTT. It encodes CASSVMGGNTEAFF. The full variable domain, rest sourced from reference TRBV13 and TRBJ1-1, is AAGVIQSPRHLIKEKRETATLKCYPIPRHDTVYWYQQGPGQDPQFLISFYEKMQSDKGSIPDRFSAQQFSDYHSELNMSSLELGDSALYFCASSVMGGNTEAFFGQGTRLTVV.